The clone carrying this T cell receptor beta chain was seen at least ten times. Here immunoSEQ multiplex PCR was the method, and the copy in TCRdb shows in-frame clones only, minus some. The table shows 150,000 or so clones, with around two thirds occurring only once. The source of the sample is a study of blood T cell repertoires in COVID-19. The source of this sequence is a woman older than 75 with acute or convalescent COVID-19. The sample consisted of peripheral blood.

Here the CDR3 reads CASSLALVVEAGYTF. The CDR3 coding sequence is TGTGCCAGCAGCTTAGCGCTGGTCGTTGAGGCTGGCTACACCTTC. The V call is TRBV7-8, the J call TRBJ1-2; D is undetermined. The CDR3 has 15 residues. Trimming shortened V by 0 bases and J by 7 bases, and 15 bases separated the two germline ends. Germline values: CDR1 SGHVS, CDR2 FQNEAQ. Looking up the rest from reference TRBV7-8 and TRBJ1-2 gives the full variable domain: GAGVSQSPRYKVAKRGQDVALRCDPISGHVSLFWYQQALGQGPEFLTYFQNEAQLDKSGLPSDRFFAERPEGSVSTLKIQRTQQEDSAVYLCASSLALVVEAGYTFGSGTRLTVV.